The clone carrying this TCR beta chain has more than one count but fewer than ten. Its antigen is still unknown. The record originates from a study of T cells in localized non-small cell lung cancer. Overall study results and limits: Owing to sequencing of a solitary tumor region, heterogeneity cannot be discounted. Uninvolved adjacent lung had more T cell clonality than any other tissue, topping tumor.

V trimming: 6 bases; J trimming: 5 bases; junction bases outside the gene matches: 11. The V gene's germline CDR1 is SGHNT and CDR2 YENEEA. The CDR3 sequence is 15 residues long. Sequencing was performed with immunoSEQ multiplex PCR; in TCRdb, only in-frame clones are kept and a portion is missing. Among 10,000 to 13,000 clones, 48% were seen once, and the ten largest hold approximately 4.2%. The receptor's source is a woman aged 35 to 70 with stage II squamous cell lung carcinoma. The chain uses TRBV11-3 and TRBJ2-5, with 8 bases that match TRBD1. This material consisted of lymph node tissue, taken before any cancer treatment. As DNA, the CDR3 is TGTGCCAGCAGACCACCCGGACAGGGTGGGGAGACCCAGTACTTC. Translated: CASRPPGQGGETQYF.